Included here is one T cell receptor beta chain sequence, with context. The data originate from a study of T-cell memory formation after mild COVID-19. TCRdb passed the 5' RACE reads through MiXCR, listing each CDR3 protein once. The sample holds about 600,000 distinct CDR3 sequences, less than 25% seen once. The CDR3 is made up of 16 amino acids. V lost 1 base, J lost 5 bases, and 4 bases stayed unmatched. Germline V CDR1 and CDR2: LGHDT, YNNKEL (reference sequence). This chain connects TRBV3-1 to TRBJ2-1; 11 positions agree with TRBD2. This sequence originates from an adult woman who had mild COVID-19 (a few samples of this study predate the infection). Cell type and time point are not known. The sequenced material came from PBMCs or a T cell subset sorted from them (not recorded which). The CDR3 loop reads CASSQVAGGLHNEQFF. In DNA form, the CDR3 reads TGTGCCAGCAGCCAAGTAGCGGGGGGGCTCCACAATGAGCAGTTCTTC.